This T cell receptor beta chain was retrieved from a study of T cells in tuberculosis. Study summary: T cells were selected with CD1B tetramers loaded with glucose monomycolate. In South Africa, adults with active tuberculosis were compared with IGRA-negative and latently infected IGRA-positive adolescents. Overall study results and limits: Smaller distances to GMM-specific TCRs suggested their expansion in active tuberculosis.

This clone came up a few times. Its specificity is not known. The repertoire was sequenced with immunoSEQ multiplex PCR; TCRdb's copy has only in-frame clones and lacks some. The table lists roughly 19,000 clones, more than 80% of them singletons. There are 18 residues in the CDR3. J lost 0 bases, V lost 4 bases, and 6 bases had no gene match. CDR1 is SGHRS, CDR2 YFSETQ, per germline. The V and J genes are TRBV5-1 and TRBJ2-2; 13 nucleotides align to TRBD2. This sequence was found in a donor aged 10 to 29 with latent tuberculosis or without tuberculosis infection. Sequencing was done on a sample of PBMCs. The CDR3 is CASSRGTSGVSNTGELFF. The CDR3 bases are TGCGCCAGCAGCCGAGGGACTAGCGGGGTATCGAACACCGGGGAGCTGTTTTTT.